Listed here are 16 T cell receptor beta chains from one sample, sequenced in a study of T cells in Graves' hyperthyroidism and ophthalmopathy. Authors of the study amplified TCR beta CDR3 regions from RNA transcripts. The TCR CDR3 first-round RT-PCR relied on the HTBI primer set. TCRdb used MiXCR to reprocess the multiplex PCR reads, holding one entry per CDR3 protein. This sample has roughly 530,000 distinct CDR3 sequences; under 20% occur once, and the top ten carry approximately 15%. Sequencing used blood. All receptors come from a woman aged 18-29 years with Graves' ophthalmopathy.

A few counts support this clonotype. The V and J genes are TRBV7-9 and TRBJ1-1; 9 bases are shared with TRBD1. Trimming removed 1 base from V and 3 bases from J; junction bases left unmatched: 3. Germline CDR1 is SEHNR and CDR2 is FQNEAQ (reference sequence). The CDR3 is 15 amino acids. Written as DNA, the CDR3 is TGTGCCAGCAGCTTAGAACAGGGGGCCGACACTGAAGCTTTCTTT. Its translation: CASSLEQGADTEAFF.

This clonotype showed up many times. The chain uses TRBV7-8 and TRBJ2-2; D unclear. The germline CDR1 and CDR2 sequences are SGHVS and FQNEAQ. V was cut by 0 bases and J by 7 bases, with 12 bases left in between. The CDR3 runs to 15 residues. In nucleotides, the CDR3 is TGTGCCAGCAGCTTAGCGGTTGGGTCGGGCGGGGAGCTGTTTTTT. Amino acid sequence: CASSLAVGSGGELFF. The whole variable domain, filled in from reference TRBV7-8 and TRBJ2-2, reads GAGVSQSPRYKVAKRGQDVALRCDPISGHVSLFWYQQALGQGPEFLTYFQNEAQLDKSGLPSDRFFAERPEGSVSTLKIQRTQQEDSAVYLCASSLAVGSGGELFFGEGSRLTVL.

This clonotype was recorded a few times. V is TRBV12-3 or TRBV12-4 and J is TRBJ2-5; unclear D gene. Trimming stripped 7 bases from V and 4 bases from J, with 7 bases between. The CDR3 has 11 amino acids. CDR3 sequence reads: CASMLIETQYF. The CDR3 region has the DNA TGTGCCAGCATGCTTATAGAGACCCAGTACTTC.

The chain uses TRBV20-1 and TRBJ2-7; 7 bases fit TRBD1. Trimming took 5 bases from V and 6 from J; bases not matched to a gene: 7. The CDR3 is 12 residues long. Germline V gene sequence: CDR1 DFQATT, CDR2 SNEGSKA (reference sequence). The CDR3 DNA sequence: TGCAGTGCTCGGACAGGTGTGGGCGAGCAGTACTTC. Protein sequence: CSARTGVGEQYF.

This clonotype appeared many times. The V and J genes are TRBV14 and TRBJ2-5; D remains ambiguous. CDR1 is SGHDN, CDR2 FVKESK, per germline. The CDR3 is 15 amino acids. Between the trimmed V and J ends, which lost 0 bases and 7 bases, there was a span of 15 bases. The chain's CDR3 is CASSQDSRTSGTQYF. The CDR3 bases are TGTGCCAGCAGCCAAGATTCCAGGACGTCCGGGACCCAGTACTTC.

This clonotype was detected ten times or more. The chain has TRBV27 and TRBJ1-1; D uncertain. The CDR3 has 16 residues. V shed 6 bases and J shed 1 base, with 18 bases lying between them. CDR1 is MNHEY and CDR2 is SMNVEV in the germline V gene (reference sequence). CDR3 DNA sequence: TGTGCCAGCAGCCATCTAGTCCTGGGTCCGAACACTGAAGCTTTCTTT. It yields the protein CASSHLVLGPNTEAFF.

This clonotype was seen repeatedly, ten times or more. The chain recombines TRBV12-3 or TRBV12-4 with TRBJ2-1; TRBD1 is a possible D gene (5 bases). With 1 base removed from V and 6 bases from J, the gap between germline ends came to 10 bases. The CDR3 covers 14 residues. The CDR3 DNA reads as TGTGCCAGCAGTTTAGTGGACAACCCCAATGAGCAGTTCTTC. Amino acid sequence: CASSLVDNPNEQFF.

The rearrangement uses TRBV4-1 and TRBJ1-6; no firm D call. The CDR3 contains 13 residues. V was pared by 1 base and J by 8 bases, with 6 bases between. In germline, CDR1 is MGHRA, CDR2 YSYEKL. The CDR3 protein is CASSQGGDSPLHF. The CDR3, as DNA: TGCGCCAGCAGCCAAGGCGGGGATTCACCCCTCCACTTT.

CDR3 amino acids: CATSRLNRGDGYTF. CDR3 DNA: TGTGCCACCAGCAGACTTAACAGGGGTGATGGCTACACCTTC. This chain links TRBV15 with TRBJ1-2, with 7 bases identical to TRBD1. V dropped 2 bases and J dropped 6; count of bases not matched to a gene: 6. Germline CDR1 and CDR2: LNHNV and YYDKDF (reference sequence). This CDR3 region has 14 residues.

The genes are TRBV27 and TRBJ1-2; D remains unclear. This CDR3 spans 13 amino acids. The germline CDR1 and CDR2 sequences are MNHEY and SMNVEV (reference sequence). Trimming stripped 2 bases from V and 2 bases from J, with 6 bases between. Here the CDR3 reads CASSLRSNYGYTF. CDR3 coding DNA: TGTGCCAGCAGTTTACGGTCCAACTATGGCTACACCTTC.

The rearrangement uses TRBV7-3 and TRBJ1-5; 11 nucleotides agree with TRBD1. CDR1 is SGHTA, CDR2 FQGTGA, per germline. This CDR3 has 17 amino acids. The junction had 14 bases not matched to a gene; V was cut back by 6 bases and J by 7 bases. CDR3 region: CASRLGQGVGARQPQHF. The CDR3 bases are TGTGCCAGCAGATTGGGACAGGGGGTAGGAGCTCGCCAGCCCCAGCATTTT. Complete variable domain (other parts from reference TRBV7-3 and TRBJ1-5): GAGVSQTPSNKVTEKGKYVELRCDPISGHTALYWYRQSLGQGPEFLIYFQGTGAADDSGLPNDRFFAVRPEGSVSTLKIQRTERGDSAVYLCASRLGQGVGARQPQHFGDGTRLSIL.

With regard to this clonotype: Here the CDR3 omits its conserved ending phenylalanine or tryptophan, so a read error is the likely source. V and J are TRBV12-3 or TRBV12-4 and TRBJ2-1, with D possibly matching TRBD2 (6 bases). This CDR3 comprises 18 residues. The V gene lost 3 bases and the J gene lost 8 bases, with 26 bases spanning the gap. DNA for the CDR3: TGTGCCAGCAGTTTTTGGACGGGGCTACCGGGAGAGGTGTATGAGCAGTTCCTC. Translated: CASSFWTGLPGEVYEQFL.

The chain has TRBV11-2 and TRBJ2-3; 12 bases align to TRBD2. Trimming took 1 base from V and 2 from J; bases not matched to a gene: 13. The CDR3 totals 20 residues. CDR1 and CDR2 from the germline V gene are SGHAT and FQNNGV. The CDR3 is CASSLGDWASGGAYTDTQYF. The DNA for the CDR3 is TGTGCCAGCAGCTTAGGAGACTGGGCTAGCGGGGGGGCCTACACAGATACGCAGTATTTT.

This clonotype has only a few counts. The chain is built from TRBV28 and TRBJ1-3; D ambiguous. V was shortened by 3 bases and J by 4 bases, with 4 bases between the two germline ends. The CDR3 sequence is 12 residues long. Germline-derived CDR1 and CDR2 are MDHEN and SYDVKM. CDR3 sequence: CASSFRGNTIYF. In nucleotides, the CDR3 is TGTGCCAGCAGTTTTAGAGGAAACACCATATATTTT.

Ten or more counts support this clonotype. The rearrangement uses TRBV7-9 and TRBJ1-1, with 8 bases fitting TRBD1. This CDR3 is built from 14 residues. The germline V gene has CDR1 SEHNR and CDR2 FQNEAQ (reference sequence). V lost 4 bases, J lost 4 bases, and 5 bases stayed unmatched. As DNA, the CDR3 is TGTGCCAGCAGCTCGACAGGGGAGGGCACTGAAGCTTTCTTT. Amino acid sequence: CASSSTGEGTEAFF.

This clonotype has at least ten counts. CDR3 in amino acids: CASSLKVYTDTQYF. DNA of the CDR3: TGTGCCAGCAGCTTGAAGGTCTACACAGATACGCAGTATTTT. This chain links TRBV11-2 with TRBJ2-3; no definite D call. The CDR3 loop spans 14 amino acids. V lost 3 bases and J lost 2, with 9 bases in between. CDR1 SGHAT and CDR2 FQNNGV come from the germline V gene.